A single sample gave rise to the 10 T cell receptor beta chains below, sequenced in a study of PD-1 blockade in classical Hodgkin lymphoma. Sequencing used immunoSEQ multiplex PCR; TCRdb keeps in-frame clones, though not all of them. Of about 29,000 clones listed, just over 70% are singletons. Autologous stem cell transplantation was followed by relapse in every patient, and brentuximab vedotin exposure varied. The sample was peripheral blood mononuclear cells (PBMCs), taken before the second cycle of nivolumab. The source of these receptors is a human donor with classical Hodgkin lymphoma.

This clone occurred once. The V call is TRBV5-1, the J call TRBJ2-2; D might be TRBD1 (5 bases). The CDR3 runs to 14 residues. V gave up 5 bases and J gave up 3 bases, with 11 bases separating them. The germline CDR1 and CDR2 sequences are SGHRS and YFSETQ. CDR3 protein: CASRGLGDTGELFF. The CDR3 DNA sequence: TGCGCCAGCAGAGGGTTAGGGGACACCGGGGAGCTGTTTTTT.

The chain recombines TRBV19 with TRBJ1-3; 7 positions match TRBD1. CDR3 length equals 15 residues. V trimming: 5 bases; J trimming: 1 base; junction bases outside the gene matches: 5. Per germline, CDR1 LNHDA and CDR2 SQIVND (reference sequence). The CDR3 loop is CASSRGQMSGNTIYF. The CDR3, as DNA: TGTGCCAGTAGTCGGGGACAGATGTCTGGAAACACCATATATTTT.

The CDR3 is CAISEAGTGGAYEQYF. The CDR3 DNA follows: TGTGCCATCAGTGAGGCCGGGACAGGGGGGGCCTACGAGCAGTACTTC. This chain joins TRBV10-3 and TRBJ2-7; 11 bases map to TRBD1. Trimming at V came to 2 bases and at J to 2 bases, leaving 5 bases not matched to a gene. Looked up from germline, CDR1 is ENHRY and CDR2 is SYGVKD. This CDR3 has 16 amino acids.

The sample holds a few counts of this clone. CDR3 sequence (DNA): TGTGCCAGCAGTTATAGACGGGCCTACGAGCAGTACTTC. This sequence encodes CASSYRRAYEQYF. The gene calls are TRBV6-5 and TRBJ2-7; the D is unclear. The CDR3 covers 13 residues. The V end was cut by 3 bases, the J end by 2 bases, with 8 bases between. CDR1 and CDR2 from the germline V gene are MNHEY and SVGAGI.

The genes are TRBV10-3 and TRBJ2-1, with TRBD2 identical over 9 bases. The CDR3 is 15 residues long. V gave up 6 bases and J gave up 0 bases; unmatched junction bases: 3. CDR1 is ENHRY, CDR2 SYGVKD, per germline. The CDR3 DNA sequence: TGTGCCATCAGGCAAGCGGGGGGCTCCTACAATGAGCAGTTCTTC. Its translation is CAIRQAGGSYNEQFF.

The chain couples TRBV30 to TRBJ1-5, with a weak D call TRBD1 (5 bases). Germline CDR1 is GTSNPN and CDR2 is SVGIG (reference sequence). This CDR3 has 13 amino acids. V gave up 1 base and J gave up 10 bases, with 14 bases separating them. The CDR3 spells CAWSGGGRGPQHF. In DNA form, the CDR3 reads TGTGCCTGGAGTGGTGGGGGGAGAGGACCCCAGCATTTT.

This clone was seen only once. This chain uses TRBV6-5 with TRBJ2-5, with a tentative D call TRBD2 (7 bases). The CDR3 has 15 residues. Trimming stripped 2 bases from V and 2 bases from J, with 12 bases between. The V gene's germline CDR1 is MNHEY and CDR2 SVGAGI. Here the CDR3 reads CASSYAAGAQETQYF. CDR3 bases: TGTGCCAGCAGTTACGCCGCGGGGGCACAAGAGACCCAGTACTTC.

V is TRBV28 and J is TRBJ2-7; D is perhaps TRBD1 (5 bases). V lost 1 base and J 2 bases, leaving 9 bases between the germline ends. The CDR3 spans 14 residues. Per germline, CDR1 MDHEN and CDR2 SYDVKM. The CDR3 DNA sequence: TGTGCCAGCAGTTTATTGGGCAGGGCCTACGAGCAGTACTTC. Translation: CASSLLGRAYEQYF.

The rearrangement joins TRBV5-4 to TRBJ2-1, with no clear D. Trimming removed 0 bases from V and 0 bases from J, with 10 bases in between. Per the germline V gene, CDR1 is SGHNT and CDR2 is YYREEE (reference sequence). This CDR3 comprises 16 residues. The CDR3 nucleotides are TGTGCCAGCAGCTTGGCCGGACGTCGCTCCTACAATGAGCAGTTCTTC. Translation: CASSLAGRRSYNEQFF. Full variable domain (missing parts from reference TRBV5-4 and TRBJ2-1): ETGVTQSPTHLIKTRGQQVTLRCSSQSGHNTVSWYQQALGQGPQFIFQYYREEENGRGNFPPRFSGLQFPNYSSELNVNALELDDSALYLCASSLAGRRSYNEQFFGPGTRLTVL.

The rearrangement links TRBV9 to TRBJ2-7, with D possibly TRBD1 on 8 matching bases. The germline V and J ends were trimmed by 3 bases and 4 bases, with 17 bases remaining between them. The length of the CDR3 is 15 residues. Germline V gene sequence: CDR1 SGDLS, CDR2 YYNGEE. The CDR3 region has the DNA TGTGCCAGCAGCGAAGCGGGACAGGCTTCTTACGAGCAGTACTTC. This encodes CASSEAGQASYEQYF.